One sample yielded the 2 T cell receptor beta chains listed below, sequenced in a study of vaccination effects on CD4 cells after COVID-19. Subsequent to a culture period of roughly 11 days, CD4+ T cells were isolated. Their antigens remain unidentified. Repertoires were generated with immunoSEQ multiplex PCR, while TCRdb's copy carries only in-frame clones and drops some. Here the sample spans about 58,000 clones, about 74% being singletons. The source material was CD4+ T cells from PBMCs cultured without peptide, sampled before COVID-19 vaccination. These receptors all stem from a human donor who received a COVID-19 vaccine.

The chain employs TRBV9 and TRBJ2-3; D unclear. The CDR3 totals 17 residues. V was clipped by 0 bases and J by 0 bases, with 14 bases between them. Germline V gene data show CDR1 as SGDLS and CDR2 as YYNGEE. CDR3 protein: CASSVAWSSESTDTQYF. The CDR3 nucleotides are TGTGCCAGCAGCGTAGCTTGGTCGTCAGAGAGCACAGATACGCAGTATTTT.

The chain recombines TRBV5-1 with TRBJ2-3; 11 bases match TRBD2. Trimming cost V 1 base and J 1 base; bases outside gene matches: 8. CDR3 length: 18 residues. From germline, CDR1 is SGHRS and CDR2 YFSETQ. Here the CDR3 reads CASSLISGGAGGTDTQYF. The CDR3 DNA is TGCGCCAGCAGCTTGATTAGCGGGGGGGCCGGTGGCACAGATACGCAGTATTTT.